This entry lists 28 T cell receptor beta chains sequenced from one sample in a study of T cells in localized non-small cell lung cancer. Repertoires were generated with immunoSEQ multiplex PCR, while TCRdb's copy carries only in-frame clones and drops some. The profile shows about 59,000 clones, roughly 89% of them singletons. Here the sequenced sample was peripheral blood, taken before any cancer treatment. Every receptor here comes from a man aged 35 to 69 with stage I squamous cell lung carcinoma.

V gene TRBV4-1 combines with J gene TRBJ2-7; 9 bases agree with TRBD2. V shed 1 base and J 4 bases; nucleotides not matched to a gene: 11. The germline V gene encodes CDR1 MGHRA and CDR2 YSYEKL. The CDR3 consists of 17 residues. For the CDR3, the DNA is TGCGCCAGCAGCCAAGGTCAGAGGGTAGCGGGAGCTTACGAGCAGTACTTC. Protein: CASSQGQRVAGAYEQYF.

This rearrangement joins TRBV5-1 to TRBJ2-7; 11 bases line up with TRBD2. Germline V gene lookup returns CDR1 SGHRS and CDR2 YFSETQ. This CDR3 contains 16 residues. J was trimmed by 2 bases and V by 2 bases; bases with no gene match: 6. This CDR3 is CASSFRTSGFAYEQYF. The CDR3 nucleotides are TGCGCCAGCAGCTTCAGGACTAGCGGGTTCGCCTACGAGCAGTACTTC.

The chain joins TRBV6-5 to TRBJ1-3; D is unresolved. The V gene lost 6 bases and the J gene lost 8 bases, with 14 bases spanning the gap. In germline, CDR1 is MNHEY, CDR2 SVGAGI. The length of the CDR3 is 13 residues. CDR3 amino acids: CASRLTRGDTIYF. Here the CDR3 DNA reads TGTGCCAGCAGATTGACTCGCGGGGACACCATATATTTT.

The chain combines TRBV5-1 with TRBJ1-3; D not resolved. The V end lost 0 bases, the J end lost 0 bases, and 7 bases lay between the germline ends. The CDR3 is made up of 15 amino acids. Looked up from germline, CDR1 is SGHRS and CDR2 is YFSETQ. CDR3 DNA sequence: TGCGCCAGCAGCTTGGTAGGGAGCTCTGGAAACACCATATATTTT. Its protein is CASSLVGSSGNTIYF. Full variable domain (outside the CDR3, taken from reference TRBV5-1 and TRBJ1-3): KAGVTQTPRYLIKTRGQQVTLSCSPISGHRSVSWYQQTPGQGLQFLFEYFSETQRNKGNFPGRFSGRQFSNSRSEMNVSTLELGDSALYLCASSLVGSSGNTIYFGEGSWLTVV.

In this sample, this clone turned up a few times. The gene calls are TRBV10-2 and TRBJ2-1; 11 positions agree with TRBD2. V dropped 7 bases and J dropped 0; count of bases not matched to a gene: 8. CDR3 length: 17 residues. CDR1 is WSHSY, CDR2 SAAADI, per germline. CDR3 protein: CASIPLAGGSSYNEQFF. The CDR3 nucleotides read TGCGCCAGCATTCCCTTAGCGGGAGGGAGCTCCTACAATGAGCAGTTCTTC.

In its sample, this clone was seen once. V usage is TRBV5-1 and J usage is TRBJ1-2, with TRBD1 matching 10 bases. This CDR3 region has 15 residues. Per germline, CDR1 SGHRS and CDR2 YFSETQ. V lost 0 bases to trimming and J lost 2 bases; unmatched junction nucleotides: 1. This chain's CDR3 is CASSLGDRGNYGYTF. The CDR3 DNA follows: TGCGCCAGCAGCTTGGGGGACAGGGGAAACTATGGCTACACCTTC.

The chain combines TRBV6-1 with TRBJ1-5, with D possibly TRBD1 on 6 matching bases. The V and J ends lost 5 bases and 6 bases respectively, with 11 bases between them. Per the germline V gene, CDR1 is MNHNS and CDR2 is SASEGT. The CDR3 contains 13 residues. The CDR3 DNA reads as TGTGCCAGCAGTTATCAGGGGACTCAGCCCCAGCATTTT. Encoded protein: CASSYQGTQPQHF.

The V gene is TRBV5-1, the J gene TRBJ2-1; 8 nucleotides match TRBD2. The germline V gene has CDR1 SGHRS and CDR2 YFSETQ. Trimming cost V 0 bases and J 7 bases; bases outside gene matches: 9. The CDR3 totals 16 residues. The CDR3 protein is CASSLGLAGISNEQFF. CDR3 DNA sequence: TGCGCCAGCAGCTTGGGGCTAGCGGGCATTAGTAATGAGCAGTTCTTC. Variable domain in full (rest from reference TRBV5-1 and TRBJ2-1): KAGVTQTPRYLIKTRGQQVTLSCSPISGHRSVSWYQQTPGQGLQFLFEYFSETQRNKGNFPGRFSGRQFSNSRSEMNVSTLELGDSALYLCASSLGLAGISNEQFFGPGTRLTVL.

The chain recombines TRBV30 with TRBJ1-2, with 9 bases aligning to TRBD1. This CDR3 spans 12 amino acids. Germline CDR1 is GTSNPN and CDR2 is SVGIG (reference sequence). Trimming cost V 5 bases and J 10 bases; bases outside gene matches: 8. The chain's CDR3 is CAWEDRGVPYTF. As DNA, the CDR3 is TGTGCCTGGGAGGACAGGGGAGTCCCCTACACCTTC.

This clone was seen only a few times. V and J are TRBV9 and TRBJ2-2; D is unresolved. Per the germline V gene, CDR1 is SGDLS and CDR2 is YYNGEE. The ends were cut back, 3 bases at V and 3 bases at J, with 3 bases in the middle. The CDR3 loop spans 12 amino acids. The CDR3 DNA reads as TGTGCCAGCAGCGAAGACACCGGGGAGCTGTTTTTT. It specifies CASSEDTGELFF. Variable domain in full (rest from reference TRBV9 and TRBJ2-2): DSGVTQTPKHLITATGQRVTLRCSPRSGDLSVYWYQQSLDQGLQFLIQYYNGEERAKGNILERFSAQQFPDLHSELNLSSLELGDSALYFCASSEDTGELFFGEGSRLTVL.

This clone was detected only once. The rearrangement links TRBV5-1 to TRBJ2-7; 9 bases align to TRBD1. CDR1 is SGHRS and CDR2 is YFSETQ in the germline V gene. This CDR3 is 15 amino acids long. The V segment lost 4 bases and the J segment 2 bases; nucleotides outside the gene matches: 7. CDR3 in DNA: TGCGCCAGCAGCCTGGGACAGGGAAGGACCTACGAGCAGTACTTC. The encoded protein is CASSLGQGRTYEQYF.

The chain links TRBV11-2 to TRBJ2-3; 12 positions agree with TRBD2. Germline loops: CDR1 SGHAT, CDR2 FQNNGV. V shed 0 bases, J shed 3 bases, and the junction held 7 bases outside the gene matches. The CDR3 totals 18 residues. CDR3 region: CASSLDPLAGGGTDTQYF. CDR3 DNA sequence: TGTGCCAGCAGCTTAGACCCCCTAGCGGGAGGGGGAACAGATACGCAGTATTTT.

The J gene is TRBJ2-3, the V gene TRBV7-3, with D perhaps matching TRBD2 (6 bases). This CDR3 is built from 14 residues. Trimming pared 4 bases from V and 12 bases from J, leaving 20 bases between. CDR1 is SGHTA, CDR2 FQGTGA, per germline. The CDR3 DNA is TGTGCCAGCAGCTCCGCGGGACGGGATCCATCACAGTATTTT. Encoded protein: CASSSAGRDPSQYF.

V usage is TRBV27 and J usage is TRBJ2-7; tentative D call: TRBD2 (6 bases). Trimming removed 4 bases at V and 5 bases at J, with 18 bases between. This CDR3 comprises 15 residues. Germline CDR1 is MNHEY and CDR2 is SMNVEV (reference sequence). CDR3 coding DNA: TGTGCCAGCAGTTCCCTAGGGGCGGGAAGGAACGAGCAGTACTTC. It specifies CASSSLGAGRNEQYF.

CDR3 sequence: CASSIARGFANTGELFF. DNA of the CDR3: TGTGCCAGTAGTATAGCTCGCGGGTTCGCGAACACCGGGGAGCTGTTTTTT. J is TRBJ2-2 and V is TRBV19, with D tentatively TRBD2 (5 bases). There are 17 residues in the CDR3. Germline V lookup: CDR1 LNHDA, CDR2 SQIVND (reference sequence). The germline V and J ends were trimmed by 1 base and 0 bases, with 12 bases remaining between them.

This rearrangement joins TRBV4-1 to TRBJ1-6, with TRBD1 as a possible D gene (5 bases). The CDR3 runs to 15 residues. Germline-derived CDR1 and CDR2 are MGHRA and YSYEKL. V lost 1 base, J lost 8 bases, and 12 bases lay in between. The CDR3 sequence: CASSQGQGSYSPLHF. CDR3 DNA sequence: TGCGCCAGCAGCCAAGGGCAGGGCAGTTATTCACCCCTCCACTTT.

The CDR3 nucleotides are TGTGCCAGCAGCTCACAGGGTTTTAACACTGAAGCTTTCTTT. Its translation is CASSSQGFNTEAFF. The V call is TRBV7-9, the J call TRBJ1-1; a possible D gene is TRBD1 (6 bases). The CDR3 extends over 14 amino acids. V was clipped by 4 bases and J by 2 bases, with 11 bases between them. The germline V gene encodes CDR1 SEHNR and CDR2 FQNEAQ (reference sequence).

This clone was counted once. The chain combines TRBV21-1 with TRBJ2-3; the DNA was not compared with TRBD1, the D call given in the table. TRBV21-1 is flagged as a pseudogene. The CDR3 contains 10 residues. CDR3 in DNA: TGTGCCGCAGTTTATGATACGCAGTATTTT. Its translation is CAAVYDTQYF.

The chain combines TRBV9 with TRBJ2-5; D gene uncertain. The CDR3 is 13 amino acids. Germline lookup yields CDR1 SGDLS and CDR2 YYNGEE. V lost 1 base and J lost 1, with 5 bases in between. CDR3 loop: CASSVRVQETQYF. The CDR3, as DNA: TGTGCCAGCAGCGTAAGGGTCCAAGAGACCCAGTACTTC.

V and J are TRBV4-3 and TRBJ1-2; the D is unclear. Trimming pared 0 bases from V and 6 bases from J, leaving 17 bases between. The CDR3 covers 16 residues. Germline CDR1 reads LGHNA; CDR2 reads YSLEER. In DNA form, the CDR3 reads TGCGCCAGCAGCCAAGATCGGGAGGGAATTAGAAATGGCTACACCTTC. As protein: CASSQDREGIRNGYTF.

V is TRBV9 and J is TRBJ2-2; no reliable D call. The CDR3 is made up of 13 amino acids. The germline gives CDR1 SGDLS, CDR2 YYNGEE. V gave up 1 base and J gave up 5 bases, with 6 bases separating them. CDR3 nucleotide sequence: TGTGCCAGCAGCGTAATTAGGACCGGGGAGCTGTTTTTT. Amino acid sequence: CASSVIRTGELFF.

The chain combines TRBV19 with TRBJ1-1; D call uncertain. V lost 7 bases, J lost 5 bases, and 11 bases lay in between. CDR3 length: 12 residues. CDR1 LNHDA and CDR2 SQIVND come from the germline V gene (reference sequence). CDR3 sequence reads: CASTTTWTEAFF. CDR3 DNA sequence: TGTGCCAGTACCACGACCTGGACTGAAGCTTTCTTT.

The genes are TRBV19 and TRBJ2-1; D could derive from TRBD1 or TRBD2 (8 bases each). Germline CDR1 LNHDA, CDR2 SQIVND (reference sequence). The CDR3 consists of 16 residues. Deletions cut 8 bases from V and 3 bases from J, with 20 bases between. This CDR3 reads CASRPPGGTGYNEQFF. The CDR3 nucleotides are TGTGCCAGTCGACCTCCGGGGGGGACAGGCTACAATGAGCAGTTCTTC.

This chain links TRBV30 with TRBJ1-1; D is perhaps TRBD1 (6 bases). Germline V lookup: CDR1 GTSNPN, CDR2 SVGIG (reference sequence). CDR3 length: 15 amino acids. Deletions cut 2 bases from V and 1 base from J, with 14 bases between. DNA of the CDR3: TGTGCCTGGAGTCGGAGGGGGGCCCAGAACACTGAAGCTTTCTTT. This codes for CAWSRRGAQNTEAFF.

This sequence joins TRBV9 and TRBJ2-7; weak D call: TRBD2 (5 bases). Trimming removed 4 bases at V and 1 base at J, with 15 bases between. Looked up from germline, CDR1 is SGDLS and CDR2 is YYNGEE. This CDR3 region has 15 residues. The CDR3 sequence is CASSPVGESSYEQYF. CDR3 sequence (DNA): TGTGCCAGCAGCCCGGTGGGAGAGAGTTCCTACGAGCAGTACTTC.

The rearrangement joins TRBV9 to TRBJ2-3; D is possibly TRBD1 or TRBD2 (5 bases each). Germline V gives CDR1 SGDLS, CDR2 YYNGEE. The CDR3 consists of 15 residues. V was pared by 3 bases and J by 2 bases, with 13 bases between. The CDR3 DNA follows: TGTGCCAGCAGCGGCATTAGAGGGGACACAGATACGCAGTATTTT. This gives the protein CASSGIRGDTDTQYF. The variable domain in full, with the rest retrieved from reference TRBV9 and TRBJ2-3, is DSGVTQTPKHLITATGQRVTLRCSPRSGDLSVYWYQQSLDQGLQFLIQYYNGEERAKGNILERFSAQQFPDLHSELNLSSLELGDSALYFCASSGIRGDTDTQYFGPGTRLTVL.

The rearrangement links TRBV5-1 to TRBJ2-3, with D possibly TRBD2 on 5 matching bases. The CDR3 is made up of 17 amino acids. Germline CDR1 and CDR2: SGHRS and YFSETQ. Trimming removed 0 bases from V and 3 bases from J, with 17 bases in between. CDR3 in amino acids: CASSLVAGGLRTDTQYF. The CDR3, as DNA: TGCGCCAGCAGCTTGGTGGCGGGTGGCCTTAGAACAGATACGCAGTATTTT.

V and J are TRBV6-1 and TRBJ1-1, with D unclear. CDR3 length: 15 amino acids. V gave up 0 bases and J gave up 5 bases, with 13 bases separating them. Germline V gene data show CDR1 as MNHNS and CDR2 as SASEGT. The CDR3 coding sequence is TGTGCCAGCAGTGAAGCGGCAAGGGTTACAACTGAAGCTTTCTTT. The encoded protein is CASSEAARVTTEAFF.